Listed below are T cell receptor beta chains from one sample, sequenced in a study of response to subunit inactivated influenza vaccine. TCRdb passed the RT-PCR reads through MiXCR, listing each CDR3 protein once. The table has about 310,000 distinct CDR3 sequences, roughly 22% seen once; the top ten hold about a tenth. The sequenced sample was PBMCs from blood, obtained approximately 20 months after vaccination. The receptors were sampled from a man aged 45-69 years who received an inactivated influenza vaccine. Both conserved end residues are part of each CDR3. The D gene is left open where the match is weak. Where a row states a size, it is once, few, many or the class of an expanded clone; other rows omit it.

D: .; size: many; J: TRBJ1-5; V: TRBV10-3; CDR3: CAIRAATSDSNQPQHF; DNA: TGTGCCATCAGGGCGGCGACATCAGATAGCAATCAGCCCCAGCATTTT
D: TRBD1; size: few; J: TRBJ2-5; V: TRBV15; CDR3: CATSIRTGGLETQYF; DNA: TGTGCCACCAGCATAAGGACAGGGGGCTTGGAGACCCAGTACTTC
D: .; size: few; J: TRBJ1-2; V: TRBV2; CDR3: CASSSQGPQGYGYTF; DNA: TGTGCCAGCAGCTCACAGGGCCCTCAGGGCTATGGCTACACCTTC
D: .; size: few; J: TRBJ1-2; V: TRBV24-1; CDR3: CATSDPDRLDGYTF; DNA: TGTGCCACCAGTGACCCCGACAGGTTGGATGGCTACACCTTC
D: .; size: .; J: TRBJ2-2; V: TRBV5-1; CDR3: CASSLMPNTGELFF; DNA: TGCGCCAGCAGCTTGATGCCGAACACCGGGGAGCTGTTTTTT
D: TRBD1; size: few; J: TRBJ2-7; V: TRBV20-1; CDR3: CSARGQGYEQYF; DNA: TGCAGTGCTAGAGGACAGGGCTACGAGCAGTACTTC
D: TRBD1; size: .; J: TRBJ2-7; V: TRBV6-6; CDR3: CASSAGTGVQQYF; DNA: TGTGCCAGCAGCGCCGGGACAGGGGTTCAGCAGTACTTC
D: .; size: few; J: TRBJ2-5; V: TRBV20-1; CDR3: CSARTEEGQETQYF; DNA: TGCAGTGCTCGAACGGAGGAGGGACAAGAGACCCAGTACTTC
D: .; size: few; J: TRBJ2-1; V: TRBV20-1; CDR3: CSANPFNEQFF; DNA: TGCAGTGCTAACCCTTTTAATGAGCAGTTCTTC
D: .; size: .; J: TRBJ1-4; V: TRBV4-3; CDR3: CASSLRRETDEKLFF; DNA: TGCGCCAGCAGCCTCCGACGGGAGACGGATGAAAAACTGTTTTTT
D: .; size: once; J: TRBJ2-1; V: TRBV19; CDR3: CASSMGGYNEQFF; DNA: TGTGCCAGTAGTATGGGGGGCTACAATGAGCAGTTCTTC
D: TRBD1; size: .; J: TRBJ1-2; V: TRBV29-1; CDR3: CSVQNRGQAYGYTF; DNA: TGCAGCGTTCAAAACAGGGGGCAGGCCTATGGCTACACCTTC
D: .; size: many; J: TRBJ1-1; V: TRBV12-3/TRBV12-4; CDR3: CASRGDGTEAFF; DNA: TGTGCCAGCAGGGGAGATGGCACTGAAGCTTTCTTT
D: .; size: many; J: TRBJ1-2; V: TRBV25-1; CDR3: CASSESSRQYRGNYGYTF; DNA: TGTGCCAGCAGTGAGTCTTCGAGGCAGTATCGTGGAAACTATGGCTACACCTTC
D: .; size: many; J: TRBJ1-1; V: TRBV5-1; CDR3: CASSSATGSAEAFF; DNA: TGCGCCAGCAGCTCTGCGACCGGTAGCGCTGAAGCTTTCTTT
D: .; size: .; J: TRBJ2-1; V: TRBV7-3; CDR3: CASSLYGHNEQFF; DNA: TGTGCCAGCAGCTTATACGGGCACAATGAGCAGTTCTTC